One T cell receptor (beta chain) is described in this entry. The target of this receptor is not known. Base quality data are lacking; no much larger clone is found one base away. This specimen comes from a study of cytomegalovirus exposure and HLA in healthy donors (dated by TCRdb to 2015 to 2018). Background on the whole study: An earlier analysis of several hundred of the donors reported 276 Gb of sequence data and 95 million to 120 million unique TCR beta sequences obtained from about 170 million T cells. About 300 gigabases of sequencing data and around 90 million unique TCR sequences made up an early release that covered 500 to 650 HLA-typed donors. Among the approximately 400 genotyped donors, around 81% belonged to the genetic ancestry cluster associated with self-reported Caucasian donors. The study aimed to test whether cataloging public T cell receptors could reveal signatures of past pathogen exposure. The study used immunosequencing to profile the T cell repertoires of several hundred subjects and linked those repertoires to cytomegalovirus serostatus. Along with the roughly 670-subject first cohort, a separate validation cohort of over a hundred different subjects was used. High-throughput TCR immunosequencing, statistical association of individual TCRs with disease status, and machine learning were combined to predict cytomegalovirus infection status. To study patterns of TCR occurrence, a later analysis re-analyzed previously published TCR beta repertoires from 700 or so donors and added high-resolution HLA genotyping. Rather than drawing on any new phenotypic data, the later analysis identified candidate immune exposures from TCR beta sequences and the way those sequences occurred across donors. An earlier analysis of 587 of the donors used high-throughput TCR beta sequencing to judge whether each TCR beta V gene segment behaved as functional or pseudogenic. Donor age, sex, ethnicity and CMV serostatus were collected together with the repertoire data. In a later genetic analysis, genome-wide SNP genotypes for about three fifths of the 666 donors were used, and that subset was treated as a discovery cohort. Every discovery cohort repertoire had been produced on one sequencing platform. Both class I and class II loci were covered by HLA typing, at four-digit resolution. Typing coverage differed by locus: A, B, C, DRB1 and DQB1 were typed in roughly 620-630 donors, DQA1 in 500 to 550, DPA1 in 600 to 610, and DPB1 in just under 490. A few DR-DQ haplotypes were handled as single units for association and clustering because linkage in the cohort was strong. On average, roughly 240,000 unique TCR beta nucleotide sequences were sequenced per donor among roughly 430 genotyped donors of the cohort, with 15% to 20% of those sequences being non-productive. Beyond this particular receptor, the publication reports: According to a later analysis, parvovirus B19, influenza, CMV and Epstein-Barr virus appeared linked to several top co-occurrence clusters. Compared with the approximately 710-donor mean, donors in an Asian-associated ancestry cluster had fewer N-insertions in productive TCRs, according to a later genetic analysis. Most CMV-associated TCR beta chains appeared to be HLA-restricted in a later analysis, and the HLA associations seemed to be driven largely by CMV exposure. A cluster of highly shared sequence variants was judged likely to represent a technical artifact of the sequencing pipeline. A further reported finding was that TCR beta sequences accurately predicted the HLA-A and HLA-B alleles for most subjects in the first cohort. Roughly uniform sequencing depth across donors was assumed in presence/absence analyses, although this assumption may not hold. Strong co-occurrence of HLA alleles, especially DR and DQ, made assigning TCR associations to individual alleles difficult. The authors suggested that the approach could potentially be extended to other disease states and immunological phenotypes. Only TCR beta chains were sequenced in this cohort, and the absence of alpha or paired-chain data limited detectable features. Correlated functional status among segregating V segments might reflect linkage disequilibrium, but an unknown experimental factor could not be ruled out. Immune exposure information for the cohort was limited to CMV serostatus. A total of fewer than 200 TCR beta chains were listed by the study as associated with cytomegalovirus. In an earlier analysis of about 600 of the donors, most TCR beta V segments appeared in productive rearrangements about 87% or about 30% of the time, broadly matching IMGT annotations. Across donors, most TCR sequences were observed very rarely, whereas some public TCRs were present in many individuals. Cytomegalovirus status was reported to be diagnosed by the classifier with high specificity and sensitivity in both the original and validation cohorts. In vitro tests confirmed that a few of the cytomegalovirus-associated TCR beta chains recognize cytomegalovirus antigens. Some IMGT-functional V segments, including TRBV6-2 and TRBV6-3, could not be distinguished by the 87-base-pair reads and were therefore excluded. A later analysis associated about 17,000 TCR beta sequences with specific HLA alleles at a false discovery rate of 0.05. In a later genetic analysis, a missense DCLRE1C variant was associated with V-gene and J-gene trimming of TCR beta chains, and the association was replicated in an independent cohort. In a later analysis, TCR association rates were found to vary across HLA loci, with the most associated TCRs seen for DRB1 alleles and the fewest for HLA-C alleles. Compared with equally common non-associated chains, HLA-associated TCR beta chains in a later analysis were more clonally expanded and had lower generation probabilities. Roughly 15 rarely observed V segments, including chromosome 9 orphons, were excluded from the earlier analysis of almost 600 of the donors because counts were too low. Because HLA typing was unavailable for some donors at each locus, only the typed subset was used in association tests.

In total, around 600 healthy bone marrow donors made up the cohort. At the time of sampling, all cohort members were nominally healthy, though unrecorded immune exposures were likely present. The donor tested CMV seropositive, placing the donor among the roughly 300 seropositive members of the cohort. A peripheral blood sample was collected from each donor, and TCR beta sequencing was performed on peripheral blood mononuclear cells. The Qiagen DNeasy Blood Extraction Kit was used to extract genomic DNA from the blood cell samples. The germline V gene gives CDR1 as SGHRS and CDR2 as YFSETQ. The germline V end is reduced by 3 bases and the J end by 3 bases; junction bases left unmatched: 8. The CDR3 covers 16 residues, taking in both the cysteine and the phenylalanine. This entry keeps only the CDR3 DNA: 48 bases, framed from base 1. The protocol used for the library was the immunoSEQ multiplex PCR assay. For the multiplex PCR, a mixture combining 60 forward primers for TCR Vbeta segments and 13 reverse primers for TCR Jbeta segments was used. Amplification of the CDR3 region of rearranged TCR beta genes was performed with a multiplex PCR assay on genomic DNA. Amplified TCR beta libraries were sequenced as 87-base-pair reads on the Illumina HiSeq System. Per the source publication's procedure: A later analysis tallied about 77 million unique TCR beta chains across the 666 repertoires, and approximately 12 million of those chains were shared by two or more donors. Raw reads were error-corrected and collapsed into unique sequences by a nearest-neighbor algorithm in which closely related sequences were merged to remove PCR and sequencing errors. Alignment of CDR3 sequences to IMGT reference sequences was used to assign V, D and J gene segments. For a sequence to be retained, at least a six-nucleotide match to both a V gene segment and a J gene segment was required. Rearrangements were called productive when the CDR3 lacked stop codons and stayed in frame with V and J; all others were non-productive. CDR3 was defined by IMGT convention, running from the second conserved V-encoded cysteine to the conserved J-encoded phenylalanine. The earlier analysis of roughly 590 of the donors excluded sequences that lacked an unambiguous match to a single V gene segment. In an earlier analysis of a few hundred of the donors, a V segment was called functional when productive rearrangements were above 56.7%, and segregating when the standard deviation between donors exceeded 5%. To diagnose cytomegalovirus status from the catalog of TCR beta chain sequences, a statistical classification framework was built. V and J gene assignment, in a later analysis, came from comparing TCR nucleotide sequences with IMGT/GENE-DB human TR gene sequences. In a later analysis, CDR3 sequences and most-parsimonious VDJ recombination scenarios were assigned using the TCRdist pipeline. In a later analysis, each TCR beta chain was defined by its CDR3 amino acid sequence together with its V-gene family, and reads lacking a unique V-gene family were excluded. A later analysis removed several hundred highly shared, low-generation-probability nucleotide sequences to deal with suspected cross-contamination and a sequencing artifact. For each public chain, a later analysis derived a clonal expansion index from normalized ranks of inferred template counts within each repertoire. A later analysis computed generation probabilities with a VDJ recombination model fitted to out-of-frame rearrangements, and checked the results against IGoR. In a later analysis, hypergeometric tests were used to score TCR-TCR, TCR-HLA and TCR-CMV co-occurrence, with a repertoire-size bias correction applied to TCR pairs. To estimate false discovery rates, a later analysis permuted the HLA or CMV assignments 20 times. In a later analysis, co-occurring TCRs were grouped with DBSCAN, and TCRdist sequence similarity was added when clustering was performed within HLA-allele-positive subsets. Co-occurrence clustering excluded repertoires with fewer than 30,000 or more than 120,000 public chains, plus five with anomalous nucleotide sharing. Drawn from immuneACCESS, this table holds only the in-frame rearrangements with V and J called that TCRdb kept. Clones are partly lost; checked studies trace under half to an unresolved V gene and leave the rest unexplained. D and trimming were read from the DNA, whereas the V and J calls and clone size are those reported in that table. Recorded for this sample are 240,000 or so clones; 82% of them occurred a single time. The top ten hold 5% to 6.5% of the sample.

Material for sequencing was PBMCs. The chain uses TRBV5-1 and TRBJ1-4, with 7 central nucleotides matching TRBD1. The TCR originated in a woman between 35 and 50 years old in good health and CMV-seropositive. The CDR3 protein is CASSSTGSGANEKLFF. The sequence in DNA is TGCGCCAGCAGCTCGACAGGGAGCGGAGCTAATGAAAAACTGTTTTTT. This CDR3, with the reference TRBV5-1 and TRBJ1-4 proteins standing in past its ends, gives the full variable domain KAGVTQTPRYLIKTRGQQVTLSCSPISGHRSVSWYQQTPGQGLQFLFEYFSETQRNKGNFPGRFSGRQFSNSRSEMNVSTLELGDSALYLCASSSTGSGANEKLFFGSGTQLSVL.